The 10 T cell receptor beta chains given below trace back to one sample, sequenced in a study of blood T cell repertoires in COVID-19. The table came from immunoSEQ multiplex PCR; TCRdb's copy has only in-frame clones and leaves some out. The repertoire includes around 470,000 clones, 80% to 95% of them detected once, and approximately 0.65% sits in the top ten. Sequences were obtained from PBMCs or T cells enriched from blood (not recorded which). The receptors derive from a man aged 18-30 years who had recovered from COVID-19.

The chain joins TRBV10-1 to TRBJ1-4; D not resolved. The CDR3 length is 13 residues. The germline V gene has CDR1 WNHNN and CDR2 SYGVQD (reference sequence). The germline V and J ends were trimmed by 6 bases and 3 bases, with 8 bases remaining between them. The CDR3 here is CASSKSSNEKLFF. CDR3 nucleotides: TGCGCCAGCAGCAAGAGCTCTAATGAAAAACTGTTTTTT.

J is TRBJ1-4 and V is TRBV27; 8 nucleotides line up with TRBD1. With 5 bases clipped from V and 8 bases from J, the junction kept 10 bases outside the gene matches. CDR3 length equals 15 residues. Germline V CDR1 and CDR2: MNHEY, SMNVEV (reference sequence). The CDR3 is CASSPLRGRGEKLFF. Here the CDR3 DNA reads TGTGCCAGCAGTCCTCTCAGGGGGCGAGGGGAAAAACTGTTTTTT.

The J gene is TRBJ1-2, the V gene TRBV11-2; D gene ambiguous. From germline, CDR1 is SGHAT and CDR2 FQNNGV. V was cut by 1 base and J by 8 bases, with 14 bases left in between. This CDR3 contains 14 residues. DNA of the CDR3: TGTGCCAGCAGCTTAGCTTTTCCGTCTCAGGGCTACACCTTC. It is translated as CASSLAFPSQGYTF. Supplemented by reference TRBV11-2 and TRBJ1-2, the full variable domain reads EAGVAQSPRYKIIEKRQSVAFWCNPISGHATLYWYQQILGQGPKLLIQFQNNGVVDDSQLPKDRFSAERLKGVDSTLKIQPAKLEDSAVYLCASSLAFPSQGYTFGSGTRLTVV.

This clone appeared a few times. V gene TRBV15 combines with J gene TRBJ2-5; possible D gene TRBD2, 6 bases. Trimming removed 1 base at V and 4 bases at J, with 10 bases between. Germline-derived CDR1 and CDR2 are LNHNV and YYDKDF (reference sequence). The CDR3 totals 14 residues. The CDR3 loop is CATSRVGGIETQYF. In DNA form, the CDR3 reads TGTGCCACCAGCAGAGTTGGCGGGATAGAGACCCAGTACTTC.

The chain carries TRBV19 and TRBJ1-1; D is undetermined. The CDR3 length is 14 residues. Germline V CDR1 and CDR2: LNHDA, SQIVND (reference sequence). Trimming stripped 3 bases from V and 4 bases from J, with 12 bases between. CDR3 in DNA: TGTGCCAGTAGTATGACCAGAGGAGTCACTGAAGCTTTCTTT. Its protein is CASSMTRGVTEAFF.

This clone was seen a handful of times. This chain links TRBV19 with TRBJ1-6; D unclear. Germline V lookup: CDR1 LNHDA, CDR2 SQIVND (reference sequence). This CDR3 region has 14 residues. The V gene lost 7 bases and the J gene lost 10 bases, with 17 bases spanning the gap. CDR3 protein: CASKRREGESPLHF. CDR3 DNA: TGTGCCAGTAAAAGACGGGAAGGTGAATCACCCCTCCACTTT.

This rearrangement joins TRBV7-2 to TRBJ2-7, with D perhaps matching TRBD1 (5 bases). Per germline, CDR1 SGHTA and CDR2 FQGNSA. The CDR3 has 14 residues. V lost 4 bases, J lost 5 bases, and 15 bases lay in between. CDR3 sequence (DNA): TGTGCCAGCAGCTACCGCTTAGGGGTCCACGAGCAGTACTTC. This sequence encodes CASSYRLGVHEQYF. Full variable domain (outside the CDR3, taken from reference TRBV7-2 and TRBJ2-7): GAGVSQSPSNKVTEKGKDVELRCDPISGHTALYWYRQSLGQGLEFLIYFQGNSAPDKSGLPSDRFSAERTGGSVSTLTIQRTQQEDSAVYLCASSYRLGVHEQYFGPGTRLTVT.

V is TRBV9 and J is TRBJ1-2; 8 positions agree with TRBD1. V lost 8 bases and J lost 5; bases outside the gene matches: 2. Germline V gives CDR1 SGDLS, CDR2 YYNGEE. CDR3 length: 11 amino acids. The CDR3 is CASQGAYGYTF. The CDR3 bases are TGTGCCAGTCAGGGGGCATATGGCTACACCTTC.

In its sample, this clone was seen a few times. This chain joins TRBV18 and TRBJ1-4; D perhaps matches TRBD1 (5 bases). This CDR3 is 18 amino acids long. Between the trimmed V and J ends, which lost 6 bases and 3 bases, there was a span of 23 bases. Looked up from germline, CDR1 is KGHSH and CDR2 is LQKENI. The CDR3 region has the DNA TGTGCCAGCTCGCACCAGCTAGCGTCAGGGACGGCTAATGAAAAACTGTTTTTT. Its translation is CASSHQLASGTANEKLFF. Supplemented by reference TRBV18 and TRBJ1-4, the full variable domain reads NAGVMQNPRHLVRRRGQEARLRCSPMKGHSHVYWYRQLPEEGLKFMVYLQKENIIDESGMPKERFSAEFPKEGPSILRIQQVVRGDSAAYFCASSHQLASGTANEKLFFGSGTQLSVL.

This clone came up a few times. The V gene is TRBV28, the J gene TRBJ2-7; no firm D call. V was shortened by 2 bases and J by 2 bases, with 10 bases between the two germline ends. The V gene's germline CDR1 is MDHEN and CDR2 SYDVKM. This CDR3 has 14 residues. This chain's CDR3 is CASSLRQSAYEQYF. CDR3 DNA: TGTGCCAGCAGTTTACGACAAAGTGCCTACGAGCAGTACTTC. The complete variable domain, with remaining parts taken from reference TRBV28 and TRBJ2-7, reads DVKVTQSSRYLVKRTGEKVFLECVQDMDHENMFWYRQDPGLGLRLIYFSYDVKMKEKGDIPEGYSVSREKKERFSLILESASTNQTSMYLCASSLRQSAYEQYFGPGTRLTVT.